The 18 T cell receptor beta chains given below trace back to one sample, sequenced in a study of regulatory T cells in long-lasting Graves disease. Stated time point: persistent/refractory GD, antithyroid drugs over 5 years with positive TRAb. RNA isolated from PBMCs was used to make the TCR library. Assembly of TCR beta libraries relied on iRepertoire HTBI primers together with Arm-PCR of CDR3 regions. One entry per CDR3 protein results from TCRdb running MiXCR on the multiplex PCR reads. This sample has about 660,000 distinct CDR3 sequences; around 32% occur once, and the top ten carry roughly 46%. The source material was peripheral blood mononuclear cells (PBMCs), sampled when the disease was refractory, from a patient treated with antithyroid drugs. Receptors were obtained from a female donor with Graves disease.

The chain is built from TRBV14 and TRBJ1-4; D perhaps matches TRBD1 (5 bases). Deletions cut 4 bases from V and 7 bases from J, with 13 bases between. Germline V gene data show CDR1 as SGHDN and CDR2 as FVKESK. This CDR3 has 14 residues. The chain's CDR3 is CASSRGFLSEKLFF. CDR3 DNA: TGTGCCAGCAGCCGGGGCTTCTTAAGTGAAAAACTGTTTTTT.

V is TRBV25-1 and J is TRBJ1-1; TRBD1 is a possible D gene (5 bases). Germline loops: CDR1 MGHDK, CDR2 SYGVNS. Trimming removed 1 base from V and 6 bases from J, with 6 bases in between. The CDR3 consists of 12 residues. Here the CDR3 reads CASSESGAEAFF. The CDR3 nucleotides read TGTGCCAGCAGTGAATCGGGGGCTGAAGCTTTCTTT.

This clonotype was counted between two and nine times. The CDR3, as DNA: TGTGCCAGCAGTCCCCGGCCCAGCGCCTATGGCTACACCTTC. Protein product: CASSPRPSAYGYTF. The chain links TRBV12-3 or TRBV12-4 to TRBJ1-2; D ambiguous. CDR3 length equals 14 residues. The V end was cut by 5 bases, the J end by 4 bases, with 14 bases between.

The chain joins TRBV6-1 to TRBJ2-7; 14 bases map to TRBD2. V shed 8 bases, J shed 2 bases, and the junction held 11 bases outside the gene matches. The CDR3 contains 17 residues. Germline V lookup: CDR1 MNHNS, CDR2 SASEGT. CDR3 residues: CASGAGLAGAEPYEQYF. The CDR3 bases are TGTGCCAGCGGCGCGGGACTAGCGGGAGCAGAACCCTACGAGCAGTACTTC.

This clonotype was counted between two and nine times. V and J are TRBV7-3 and TRBJ2-2; TRBD1 is a possible D gene (5 bases). The ends were cut back, 4 bases at V and 5 bases at J, with 8 bases in the middle. Germline CDR1 is SGHTA and CDR2 is FQGTGA. This CDR3 is 13 amino acids long. CDR3 sequence reads: CASSSGWTGELFF. As DNA, the CDR3 is TGTGCCAGCAGCTCAGGGTGGACCGGGGAGCTGTTTTTT.

This clonotype was seen only a few times. The chain links TRBV28 to TRBJ2-4; D is uncertain. CDR3 size: 16 residues. Germline CDR1 is MDHEN and CDR2 is SYDVKM. Trimming stripped 6 bases from V and 0 bases from J, with 15 bases between. The CDR3 sequence: CASRGLGQLAKNIQYF. The CDR3 DNA reads as TGTGCCAGCAGAGGATTAGGCCAGCTAGCCAAAAACATTCAGTACTTC. Variable domain in full (rest from reference TRBV28 and TRBJ2-4): DVKVTQSSRYLVKRTGEKVFLECVQDMDHENMFWYRQDPGLGLRLIYFSYDVKMKEKGDIPEGYSVSREKKERFSLILESASTNQTSMYLCASRGLGQLAKNIQYFGAGTRLSVL.

The table lists this clonotype with many counts. J is TRBJ1-1 and V is TRBV28; TRBD1 is a possible D gene (6 bases). The ends were cut back, 4 bases at V and 10 bases at J, with 22 bases in the middle. Germline V CDR1 and CDR2: MDHEN, SYDVKM. The CDR3 is made up of 15 amino acids. The CDR3 protein is CASSWRGRRLLGAFF. For the CDR3, the DNA is TGTGCCAGCAGTTGGCGGGGGCGAAGGCTCCTCGGAGCTTTCTTT. The whole variable domain, remainder taken from reference TRBV28 and TRBJ1-1, is DVKVTQSSRYLVKRTGEKVFLECVQDMDHENMFWYRQDPGLGLRLIYFSYDVKMKEKGDIPEGYSVSREKKERFSLILESASTNQTSMYLCASSWRGRRLLGAFFGQGTRLTVV.

The table lists this clonotype with a few counts. V and J are TRBV20-1 and TRBJ1-2; no firm D call. CDR1 DFQATT and CDR2 SNEGSKA come from the germline V gene (reference sequence). The CDR3 length is 13 residues. V was trimmed by 1 base and J by 4 bases, leaving 10 bases between them. The CDR3: CSARVTAIYGYTF. CDR3 in DNA: TGCAGTGCTAGAGTCACAGCTATCTATGGCTACACCTTC.

This rearrangement joins TRBV5-1 to TRBJ2-2; 13 positions match TRBD2. The CDR3 runs 17 residues. Germline assignment: CDR1 SGHRS and CDR2 YFSETQ. V gave up 4 bases and J gave up 6 bases; unmatched junction bases: 9. The CDR3 nucleotides are TGCGCCAGCAGCCAGAGGACTAGCGGGGGTGGTGCCGGGGAGCTGTTTTTT. Its translation is CASSQRTSGGGAGELFF.

The V gene is TRBV28, the J gene TRBJ1-5, with TRBD1 matching 8 bases. The CDR3 length is 16 residues. In germline, CDR1 is MDHEN, CDR2 SYDVKM. V shed 5 bases, J shed 4 bases, and the junction held 10 bases outside the gene matches. This CDR3 reads CASSPPDRVGNQPQHF. The CDR3, as DNA: TGTGCCAGCAGTCCCCCGGACAGGGTTGGTAATCAGCCCCAGCATTTT.

This clonotype was observed many times. This chain connects TRBV12-3 or TRBV12-4 to TRBJ1-6; 7 nucleotides align to TRBD1. Germline trimming cut 4 bases from V and 3 bases from J; bases unmatched to any gene: 3. The CDR3 has 15 residues. Here the CDR3 DNA reads TGTGCCAGCAGTTCGGGACAGAGCTATAATTCACCCCTCCACTTT. Protein sequence: CASSSGQSYNSPLHF.

The table lists this clonotype with many counts. CDR3 nucleotide sequence: TGTGCCAGCAGTTTAGCCGCAGACTCTGCAACTAATGAAAAACTGTTTTTT. This encodes CASSLAADSATNEKLFF. The V gene is TRBV28, the J gene TRBJ1-4; D remains ambiguous. Germline-derived CDR1 and CDR2 are MDHEN and SYDVKM. V was trimmed by 2 bases and J by 0 bases, leaving 13 bases between them. The CDR3 sequence is 17 residues long.

This clonotype was observed a handful of times. The CDR3, as DNA: TGTGCCAGCAGCCAAAGGACAGGCCCGAACACTGAAGCTTTCTTT. As protein: CASSQRTGPNTEAFF. J is TRBJ1-1 and V is TRBV3-1; 7 bases map to TRBD1. With 2 bases clipped from V and 1 base from J, the junction kept 4 bases outside the gene matches. The V gene's germline CDR1 is LGHDT and CDR2 YNNKEL (reference sequence). This CDR3 region has 15 residues.

This clonotype was counted between two and nine times. The chain carries TRBV30 and TRBJ2-7, with 7 bases that match TRBD1. The CDR3 runs 13 residues. J was trimmed by 3 bases and V by 4 bases; bases with no gene match: 6. Germline CDR1 reads GTSNPN; CDR2 reads SVGIG (reference sequence). The CDR3 region is CAWTDRADYEQYF. The CDR3 nucleotides are TGTGCCTGGACCGACAGGGCGGACTACGAGCAGTACTTC.

CDR3 loop: CSATTRRGNQPQHF. CDR3 DNA: TGCAGTGCTACGACCCGGAGGGGCAATCAGCCCCAGCATTTT. The chain recombines TRBV20-1 with TRBJ1-5; D not certain. CDR1 is DFQATT and CDR2 is SNEGSKA in the germline V gene (reference sequence). V was shortened by 4 bases and J by 2 bases, with 12 bases between the two germline ends. The CDR3 runs to 14 residues.

The V call is TRBV24-1, the J call TRBJ1-5; a possible D gene is TRBD1 (5 bases). The CDR3 loop spans 14 amino acids. Between the trimmed V and J ends, which lost 3 bases and 10 bases, there was a span of 15 bases. CDR1 is KGHDR and CDR2 is SFDVKD in the germline V gene. CDR3 bases: TGTGCCACCAGTGATAGGTCAGGGCGGCATCCCCAGCATTTT. Its translation is CATSDRSGRHPQHF.

This chain uses TRBV6-5 with TRBJ1-1, with D uncertain. Trimming stripped 0 bases from V and 1 base from J, with 12 bases between. The V gene's germline CDR1 is MNHEY and CDR2 SVGAGI. The CDR3 runs 16 residues. The CDR3 is CASSYSFLTGNTEAFF. In DNA form, the CDR3 reads TGTGCCAGCAGTTACTCGTTCCTAACGGGGAACACTGAAGCTTTCTTT.

This chain connects TRBV29-1 to TRBJ2-1; no firm D call. This CDR3 comprises 14 residues. V gave up 6 bases and J gave up 5 bases, with 17 bases separating them. The germline gives CDR1 SQVTM, CDR2 ANQGSEA. The CDR3 nucleotides are TGCAGCGTGGACGAGACCGCGACACACAATGAGCAGTTCTTC. The encoded protein is CSVDETATHNEQFF.